This T cell receptor (beta chain) was recorded in a study of T cell repertoires in cytomegalovirus infection. Study-wide context: Matching HLA type and CMV infection were both indicated by public TCR beta signatures.

Germline V CDR1 and CDR2: SNHLY, FYNNEI. This CDR3 has 16 amino acids. The J segment lost 2 bases and the V segment lost 8 bases, leaving 8 bases of the junction unmatched. TCRdb re-derived calls from the reads in MiXCR, one entry per CDR3 protein. The profile shows 450,000 to 650,000 distinct CDR3 sequences, approximately 25% of them singletons. The receptor was derived from a human donor in good health (CMV status not recorded). Some clones in this sample may be carry-over from other donors' samples. The chain joins TRBV2 to TRBJ2-5, with 13 bases fitting TRBD2. Sequencing input: PBMCs. The CDR3: CASRTSGRRLQETQYF. In DNA, the CDR3 is TGTGCCAGCCGGACTAGCGGGAGAAGATTACAAGAGACCCAGTACTTC. The variable domain in full, completed from reference TRBV2 and TRBJ2-5, reads EPEVTQTPSHQVTQMGQEVILRCVPISNHLYFYWYRQILGQKVEFLVSFYNNEISEKSEIFDDQFSVERPDGSNFTLKIRSTKLEDSAMYFCASRTSGRRLQETQYFGPGTRLLVL.